The 22 T cell receptor beta chains reported below all come from one sample, sequenced in a study of Graves' ophthalmopathy and Graves' hyperthyroidism. Using RNA transcripts, the TCR beta CDR3 regions were amplified. Second-round multiplex PCR came after first-round RT-PCR with HTBI primers. TCRdb re-derived calls from the multiplex PCR reads in MiXCR, one entry per CDR3 protein. The sample records about 620,000 distinct CDR3 sequences, roughly 20% being singletons. Sequencing was done on a sample of peripheral blood. The receptors derive from a woman between 18 and 29 years old with stable Graves' hyperthyroidism. Some clones in this sample may be carry-over from other donors' samples.

CDR3 DNA: TGTGCCAGCAGTGATCCCACAGCTAGGTACTTC. It translates to CASSDPTARYF. This chain joins TRBV6-1 and TRBJ2-4; D unresolved. CDR1 is MNHNS, CDR2 SASEGT, per germline. The ends were cut back, 3 bases at V and 15 bases at J, with 12 bases in the middle. This CDR3 contains 11 residues.

This clonotype was detected ten times or more. This sequence joins TRBV11-2 and TRBJ2-7, with unresolved D. The V end was cut by 4 bases, the J end by 3 bases, with 10 bases between. The CDR3 length is 13 residues. Germline-derived CDR1 and CDR2 are SGHAT and FQNNGV. In DNA form, the CDR3 reads TGTGCCAGCAGCTCCGAACTTGTCTACGAGCAGTACTTC. Amino acid sequence: CASSSELVYEQYF.

Ten or more counts support this clonotype. V and J are TRBV5-1 and TRBJ2-3; 10 nucleotides match TRBD2. Germline V CDR1 and CDR2: SGHRS, YFSETQ. V was pared by 4 bases and J by 0 bases, with 5 bases of the junction left unmatched. The CDR3 sequence is 16 residues long. CDR3 DNA sequence: TGCGCCAGCAGCATAAGGACTAGCGGCAGCACAGATACGCAGTATTTT. Its protein product is CASSIRTSGSTDTQYF. Complete variable domain (other parts from reference TRBV5-1 and TRBJ2-3): KAGVTQTPRYLIKTRGQQVTLSCSPISGHRSVSWYQQTPGQGLQFLFEYFSETQRNKGNFPGRFSGRQFSNSRSEMNVSTLELGDSALYLCASSIRTSGSTDTQYFGPGTRLTVL.

This clonotype was counted many times. The rearrangement links TRBV6-5 to TRBJ2-2, with no clear D. V lost 8 bases and J lost 4, with 11 bases in between. Germline V gives CDR1 MNHEY, CDR2 SVGAGI. This CDR3 has 13 residues. CDR3 protein: CASGDIGTGELFF. The CDR3 nucleotides read TGTGCCAGCGGCGATATAGGCACCGGGGAGCTGTTTTTT.

This clonotype was recorded at least ten times. The rearrangement uses TRBV30 and TRBJ1-5; D is uncertain. The V gene's germline CDR1 is GTSNPN and CDR2 SVGIG (reference sequence). V was clipped by 0 bases and J by 7 bases, with 10 bases between them. The CDR3 is 13 amino acids. CDR3 in amino acids: CAWSVYEGQPQHF. The CDR3 nucleotides are TGTGCCTGGAGTGTCTATGAGGGACAGCCCCAGCATTTT.

CDR3 bases: TGTGCCAGCAGTGAGGGGACACCCTATCAGCCCCAGCATTTT. It encodes CASSEGTPYQPQHF. The chain has TRBV6-1 and TRBJ1-5, with a tentative D call TRBD1 (6 bases). The CDR3 is 14 residues long. Trimming took off 3 bases at V and 5 bases at J, with 11 bases between the two ends. CDR1 is MNHNS and CDR2 is SASEGT in the germline V gene.

The genes are TRBV11-1 and TRBJ1-2; D is unresolved. V lost 5 bases and J lost 0, with 16 bases in between. This CDR3 is built from 16 residues. From germline, CDR1 is SGHAT and CDR2 FQDESV (reference sequence). CDR3 protein: CASSVLVGPTNYGYTF. As DNA, the CDR3 is TGTGCCAGCAGCGTCCTGGTCGGACCTACTAACTATGGCTACACCTTC.

This clonotype showed up many times. The CDR3, as DNA: TGTGCCAGCAGTTTAACAAATAGCAATCAGCCCCAGCATTTT. Protein: CASSLTNSNQPQHF. The chain recombines TRBV27 with TRBJ1-5; D call uncertain. The V and J ends lost 2 bases and 0 bases respectively, with 5 bases between them. Germline CDR1 is MNHEY and CDR2 is SMNVEV (reference sequence). The CDR3 covers 14 residues.

This chain connects TRBV6-2 or TRBV6-3 to TRBJ2-5, with 9 bases that match TRBD2. CDR1 is MNHEY and CDR2 is SVGEGT in the germline V gene. Trimming at V came to 0 bases and at J to 2 bases, leaving 4 bases not matched to a gene. This CDR3 is 16 amino acids long. This chain's CDR3 is CASSYSTSGPQETQYF. The CDR3 DNA sequence: TGTGCCAGCAGTTACTCGACTAGCGGACCGCAAGAGACCCAGTACTTC.

This clonotype occurred many times. V gene TRBV6-1 combines with J gene TRBJ2-7; possible D gene TRBD1, 6 bases. Germline loops: CDR1 MNHNS, CDR2 SASEGT. The CDR3 has 15 amino acids. Trimming left V 6 bases short and J 6 bases short, with 21 bases between. The CDR3 DNA reads as TGTGCCAGCAGACGAGGTAGACAGGCCGGTAGCGAGCAGTACTTC. Residues: CASRRGRQAGSEQYF.

This clonotype appeared many times. The chain combines TRBV6-1 with TRBJ1-1; 7 bases are a match to TRBD1. The germline gives CDR1 MNHNS, CDR2 SASEGT. The CDR3 is made up of 16 amino acids. Trimming cost V 6 bases and J 1 base; bases outside gene matches: 11. CDR3 protein: CASSPPGQAPNTEAFF. The CDR3 DNA follows: TGTGCCAGCAGCCCCCCAGGACAGGCGCCGAACACTGAAGCTTTCTTT.

This clonotype was detected many times. The CDR3 is CSARGTFTGDTEAFF. DNA for the CDR3: TGCAGTGCTAGAGGAACATTCACAGGGGACACTGAAGCTTTCTTT. The chain joins TRBV20-1 to TRBJ1-1; 7 bases match TRBD1. The CDR3 is made up of 15 amino acids. Per the germline V gene, CDR1 is DFQATT and CDR2 is SNEGSKA (reference sequence). V dropped 1 base and J dropped 3; count of bases not matched to a gene: 8.

About this clonotype: The junction shows a germline mismatch at one end, possibly a read error. This chain connects TRBV6-5 to TRBJ1-3; unclear D gene. The germline V gene encodes CDR1 MNHEY and CDR2 SVGAGI. This CDR3 contains 15 residues. The DNA for the CDR3 is TGTGTCAGCAGTTACTCGTCAGGAACGGGAAACACCATATATTTT. Protein sequence: CVSSYSSGTGNTIYF.

This chain connects TRBV20-1 to TRBJ1-3, with TRBD1 identical over 10 bases. This CDR3 spans 15 amino acids. Per the germline V gene, CDR1 is DFQATT and CDR2 is SNEGSKA (reference sequence). V shed 4 bases and J 0 bases; nucleotides not matched to a gene: 3. This CDR3 is CSAIDRGLSGNTIYF. The DNA for the CDR3 is TGCAGTGCTATTGACAGGGGGCTCTCTGGAAACACCATATATTTT.

This clonotype was found many times. CDR3 nucleotide sequence: TGTGCCTGGAGGGACTGGTCCTACGAGCAGTACTTC. It encodes CAWRDWSYEQYF. The gene calls are TRBV30 and TRBJ2-7; possibly TRBD2 for D (5 bases). Trimming removed 3 bases at V and 1 base at J, with 7 bases between. The CDR3 is 12 residues long. The germline V gene has CDR1 GTSNPN and CDR2 SVGIG (reference sequence).

The chain recombines TRBV5-1 with TRBJ2-2; TRBD1 matches at 8 bases. CDR3 length: 16 amino acids. V dropped 4 bases and J dropped 1; count of bases not matched to a gene: 6. Germline V gene lookup returns CDR1 SGHRS and CDR2 YFSETQ. The CDR3 spells CASSGSGQGNTGELFF. DNA for the CDR3: TGCGCCAGCAGCGGATCTGGACAGGGGAACACCGGGGAGCTGTTTTTT.

This clonotype was recorded a few times. V is TRBV6-2 or TRBV6-3 and J is TRBJ2-2; D unclear. CDR1 is MNHEY, CDR2 SVGEGT, per germline. The CDR3 has 16 amino acids. Trimming stripped 0 bases from V and 1 base from J, with 9 bases between. DNA of the CDR3: TGTGCCAGCAGTTACTCGGGTCGACTGAACACCGGGGAGCTGTTTTTT. It is translated as CASSYSGRLNTGELFF.

This clonotype was counted a few times. The J gene is TRBJ2-5, the V gene TRBV20-1; possibly TRBD1 or TRBD2 for D (7 bases each). Germline CDR1 reads DFQATT; CDR2 reads SNEGSKA (reference sequence). Trimming shortened V by 7 bases and J by 2 bases, and 14 bases separated the two germline ends. This CDR3 contains 13 residues. CDR3: CSVLRGGQETQYF. The CDR3 DNA reads as TGCAGTGTGCTCAGGGGGGGGCAAGAGACCCAGTACTTC.

This clonotype was seen more than once but under ten times. This chain links TRBV12-3 or TRBV12-4 with TRBJ1-2; D not resolved. The CDR3 covers 11 residues. The V gene lost 3 bases and the J gene lost 9 bases, with 8 bases spanning the gap. As DNA, the CDR3 is TGTGCCAGCAGTTTCGGGGAGAGCTACACCTTC. It encodes CASSFGESYTF.

As concerns this clonotype: This may be a read error: a much more frequent sequence differs by one nucleotide. The chain recombines TRBV10-2 with TRBJ2-7, with 10 bases that match TRBD1. Germline CDR1 and CDR2: WSHSY and SAAADI. This CDR3 comprises 16 residues. Trimming cost V 6 bases and J 8 bases; bases outside gene matches: 16. The CDR3 coding sequence is TGCGCCAGCAGCCAACTTCCGGGACAGGGGTTGTACAAGCAGTACTTC. As protein: CASSQLPGQGLYKQYF.

The V and J genes are TRBV12-3 or TRBV12-4 and TRBJ1-1; D uncertain. The length of the CDR3 is 13 residues. The V end was cut by 10 bases, the J end by 1 base, with 13 bases between. CDR3 bases: TGTGCCATCAGCTTGGAGGGGAACACTGAAGCTTTCTTT. Translation: CAISLEGNTEAFF.

The table lists this clonotype with many counts. The J gene is TRBJ1-2, the V gene TRBV7-2, with 10 bases aligning to TRBD1. Germline V gene lookup returns CDR1 SGHTA and CDR2 FQGNSA. V lost 5 bases to trimming and J lost 7 bases; unmatched junction nucleotides: 7. The length of the CDR3 is 14 residues. The DNA for the CDR3 is TGTGCCAGCAGCCCCGACAGGGGGCAAGGTGGCTACACCTTC. Translating it yields CASSPDRGQGGYTF.